One sample yielded the 28 T cell receptor beta chains listed below, sequenced in a study of T cells after yellow fever vaccination. A single record per CDR3 protein comes from TCRdb applying MiXCR to the 5' RACE reads. The data contain around 340,000 distinct CDR3 sequences, over 8% of them singletons. Sample: PBMCs, taken on the day of the first yellow fever vaccination. Source of these receptors: a man aged 18 to 30 who received the YFV17D yellow fever vaccine.

V is TRBV11-1 and J is TRBJ2-4, with D perhaps TRBD2 (5 bases). Germline V lookup: CDR1 SGHAT, CDR2 FQDESV (reference sequence). This CDR3 spans 18 amino acids. V was shortened by 0 bases and J by 0 bases, with 15 bases between the two germline ends. CDR3 sequence reads: CASSLALGIAGAKNIQYF. The DNA for the CDR3 is TGTGCCAGCAGCTTAGCGCTGGGGATCGCGGGAGCCAAAAACATTCAGTACTTC.

J is TRBJ1-2 and V is TRBV18; no reliable D call. Germline V lookup: CDR1 KGHSH, CDR2 LQKENI. The CDR3 totals 13 residues. V lost 4 bases and J 4 bases, leaving 10 bases between the germline ends. The CDR3 DNA reads as TGTGCCAGCTCACGGGAGGACGGCTATGGCTACACCTTC. It is translated as CASSREDGYGYTF.

This clonotype was seen at least ten times. The chain employs TRBV14 and TRBJ2-1; possible D gene TRBD2, 5 bases. The V and J ends lost 4 bases and 6 bases respectively, with 16 bases between them. The germline CDR1 and CDR2 sequences are SGHDN and FVKESK. The CDR3 extends over 15 amino acids. The CDR3 DNA follows: TGTGCCAGCAGCCGAGTGACGGAGGTCCCCAATGAGCAGTTCTTC. It specifies CASSRVTEVPNEQFF. Full variable domain (missing parts from reference TRBV14 and TRBJ2-1): EAGVTQFPSHSVIEKGQTVTLRCDPISGHDNLYWYRRVMGKEIKFLLHFVKESKQDESGMPNNRFLAERTGGTYSTLKVQPAELEDSGVYFCASSRVTEVPNEQFFGPGTRLTVL.

V is TRBV10-3 and J is TRBJ2-2; D gene unclear. The CDR3 covers 14 residues. Germline V gene data show CDR1 as ENHRY and CDR2 as SYGVKD. V lost 6 bases, J lost 4 bases, and 12 bases lay in between. The CDR3 sequence is CAISSGRSTGELFF. Written as DNA, the CDR3 is TGTGCCATCAGCTCCGGGCGAAGCACCGGGGAGCTGTTTTTT.

This clonotype came up a few times. This chain uses TRBV7-8 with TRBJ2-1, with TRBD1 as a possible D gene (6 bases). The CDR3 totals 13 residues. V shed 4 bases and J shed 9 bases, with 13 bases lying between them. The germline CDR1 and CDR2 sequences are SGHVS and FQNEAQ. In DNA form, the CDR3 reads TGTGCCAGCAGCTCACACAGGGCTAGTGAGCAGTTCTTC. As protein: CASSSHRASEQFF.

The V gene is TRBV12-2, the J gene TRBJ2-7; whether TRBD2, the table's D call, matches the DNA was not checked. TRBV12-2 represents a pseudogene. This CDR3 is 18 amino acids long. CDR3 DNA: TGTGCAAGTCGCTTAAATGGGGGACCTCCTTCGTTGGAAAGCGAGCAGTACGTC. Protein sequence: CASRLNGGPPSLESEQYV.

The sample holds a few counts of this clonotype. V gene TRBV7-2 combines with J gene TRBJ2-7, with 15 bases fitting TRBD2. Germline CDR1 and CDR2: SGHTA and FQGNSA. The CDR3 is 16 residues long. Trimming at V came to 6 bases and at J to 2 bases, leaving 5 bases not matched to a gene. CDR3 sequence (DNA): TGTGCCAGCAGGAGGACTAGCGGGGGGGCTCCCTACGAGCAGTACTTC. Translation: CASRRTSGGAPYEQYF.

A few counts support this clonotype. The chain links TRBV5-1 to TRBJ2-1; D not resolved. Trimming cost V 1 base and J 6 bases, with 11 bases left between them. The CDR3 runs 14 residues. Germline values: CDR1 SGHRS, CDR2 YFSETQ. This CDR3 is CASSLLAQSNEQFF. CDR3 in DNA: TGCGCCAGCAGCTTGTTGGCACAGTCCAATGAGCAGTTCTTC.

The chain uses TRBV6-1 and TRBJ2-7; 7 bases are shared with TRBD1. From germline, CDR1 is MNHNS and CDR2 SASEGT. Trimming removed 8 bases from V and 6 bases from J; junction bases left unmatched: 22. The CDR3 length is 17 residues. CDR3 amino acids: CASEELTGRSNLGEQYF. The CDR3 DNA is TGTGCCAGCGAAGAACTGACAGGGCGATCGAATTTAGGCGAGCAGTACTTC.

The sample holds a few counts of this clonotype. The CDR3 DNA is TGTGCCAGCAGCCTCGGGGGGCAGAAATATAATACGCAGTATTTT. Translation: CASSLGGQKYNTQYF. The chain combines TRBV5-4 with TRBJ2-3; D possibly corresponds to TRBD2 (7 bases). The V end was cut by 4 bases, the J end by 7 bases, with 19 bases between. The CDR3 consists of 15 residues. Germline values: CDR1 SGHNT, CDR2 YYREEE (reference sequence).

The CDR3 protein is CASLRAGELFF. CDR3 sequence (DNA): TGTGCCAGTCTAAGGGCCGGGGAGCTGTTTTTT. The chain has TRBV19 and TRBJ2-2; D unresolved. The V end was cut by 8 bases, the J end by 6 bases, with 7 bases between. Germline V gene lookup returns CDR1 LNHDA and CDR2 SQIVND (reference sequence). The CDR3 spans 11 residues. Using reference TRBV19 and TRBJ2-2 for the parts outside the CDR3, the full variable domain is DGGITQSPKYLFRKEGQNVTLSCEQNLNHDAMYWYRQDPGQGLRLIYYSQIVNDFQKGDIAEGYSVSREKKESFPLTVTSAQKNPTAFYLCASLRAGELFFGEGSRLTVL.

This clonotype has a count of ten or more. DNA for the CDR3: TGCAGTATGATTAGCGTGGGGGGGGCAGGTGAGCAGTTCTTC. The encoded protein is CSMISVGGAGEQFF. V is TRBV20-1 and J is TRBJ2-1; weak D call: TRBD2 (7 bases). The CDR3 covers 14 residues. V was trimmed by 8 bases and J by 9 bases, leaving 23 bases between them. CDR1 DFQATT and CDR2 SNEGSKA come from the germline V gene (reference sequence).

The chain employs TRBV7-9 and TRBJ1-2; no clear D gene. Germline V gene lookup returns CDR1 SEHNR and CDR2 FQNEAQ (reference sequence). This CDR3 has 13 residues. Trimming shortened V by 7 bases and J by 9 bases, and 18 bases separated the two germline ends. The CDR3 region has the DNA TGTGCCAGCAACAATAAAACGTGGGGTCGCTACACCTTC. Translated, it gives CASNNKTWGRYTF.

A few counts support this clonotype. V is TRBV28 and J is TRBJ1-2, with D possibly being TRBD1 (5 bases). CDR3 length: 14 residues. Germline loops: CDR1 MDHEN, CDR2 SYDVKM. The V and J ends lost 2 bases and 8 bases respectively, with 15 bases between them. The DNA of the CDR3 is TGTGCCAGCAGTTTAATCGGGACCGTTGAGGGCTACACCTTC. This encodes CASSLIGTVEGYTF.

This clonotype was seen a few times. V is TRBV4-1 and J is TRBJ2-7; TRBD1 matches at 12 bases. This CDR3 spans 18 amino acids. The V segment lost 0 bases and the J segment 5 bases; nucleotides outside the gene matches: 11. Germline assignment: CDR1 MGHRA and CDR2 YSYEKL. CDR3 loop: CASSQEPFRDRGHDEQYV. Here the CDR3 DNA reads TGCGCCAGCAGCCAAGAACCTTTCCGGGACAGGGGGCACGACGAGCAGTACGTC.

This chain uses TRBV7-2 with TRBJ1-2; TRBD1 might be the D (6 bases). The ends were cut back, 4 bases at V and 6 bases at J, with 12 bases in the middle. The germline V gene encodes CDR1 SGHTA and CDR2 FQGNSA. This CDR3 is built from 13 residues. The CDR3 DNA reads as TGTGCCAGCAGCTGGAAGGCAGGGGATGGCTACACCTTC. Amino acids: CASSWKAGDGYTF.

This clonotype was recorded a few times. The V call is TRBV20-1, the J call TRBJ2-3, with no clear D. Germline V CDR1 and CDR2: DFQATT, SNEGSKA (reference sequence). The CDR3 covers 16 residues. Trimming took 0 bases from V and 0 from J, leaving 13 bases between them. The CDR3 region is CSARDISTSSTDTQYF. DNA of the CDR3: TGCAGTGCTAGAGATATCAGCACCTCTAGCACAGATACGCAGTATTTT.

This clonotype was found a few times. The chain employs TRBV12-3 or TRBV12-4 and TRBJ1-5, with D possibly TRBD1 on 5 matching bases. The CDR3 spans 17 residues. V shed 5 bases and J shed 1 base, with 18 bases lying between them. Here the CDR3 reads CASSRTGTSGSNQPQHF. The CDR3 region has the DNA TGTGCCAGCAGTCGGACCGGGACTTCGGGCAGCAATCAGCCCCAGCATTTT.

This clonotype was detected only a few times. The rearrangement joins TRBV20-1 to TRBJ2-1; D is possibly TRBD1 (6 bases). The CDR3 runs to 15 residues. Germline V gene data show CDR1 as DFQATT and CDR2 as SNEGSKA (reference sequence). The germline V and J ends were trimmed by 1 base and 1 base, with 11 bases remaining between them. DNA for the CDR3: TGCAGTGCTAGAGCGCACCAGGGGTCCTACAATGAGCAGTTCTTC. This sequence encodes CSARAHQGSYNEQFF.

This clonotype has just a few counts. The rearrangement joins TRBV4-3 to TRBJ1-6; 8 positions agree with TRBD1. The CDR3 covers 17 residues. CDR1 and CDR2 (germline): LGHNA, YSLEER. The J segment lost 8 bases and the V segment lost 0 bases, leaving 9 bases of the junction unmatched. The CDR3, as DNA: TGCGCCAGCAGCCAAGAGGTCAGGACAGGGCAGTATTCACCCCTCCACTTT. Amino acids: CASSQEVRTGQYSPLHF.

This clonotype was counted a few times. V gene TRBV21-1 combines with J gene TRBJ2-5; the table assigns TRBD1, which was not confirmed against the DNA. TRBV21-1 is labeled a pseudogene. There are 13 residues in the CDR3. The CDR3: CDPPPGAGETQYF. Here the CDR3 DNA reads TGTGATCCGCCCCCGGGGGCAGGGGAGACCCAGTACTTC.

This clonotype was detected many times. The chain couples TRBV10-3 to TRBJ1-5; no reliable D call. This CDR3 contains 12 residues. The V end was cut by 3 bases, the J end by 4 bases, with 4 bases between. Germline CDR1 reads ENHRY; CDR2 reads SYGVKD. The CDR3: CAISDLNQPQHF. The CDR3 nucleotides read TGTGCCATCAGTGACCTGAATCAGCCCCAGCATTTT.

This clonotype was detected only a few times. The gene calls are TRBV5-4 and TRBJ2-2, with D unclear. Trimming cost V 0 bases and J 0 bases, with 6 bases left between them. Germline assignment: CDR1 SGHNT and CDR2 YYREEE (reference sequence). This CDR3 is built from 15 residues. CDR3 protein: CASSLDSTNTGELFF. The CDR3 nucleotides read TGTGCCAGCAGCTTGGACTCGACGAACACCGGGGAGCTGTTTTTT.

This clonotype was detected ten times or more. This chain uses TRBV27 with TRBJ2-7; 9 bases align to TRBD1. The length of the CDR3 is 14 residues. J gave up 4 bases and V 5 bases, and 6 bases lay outside the gene matches. Germline CDR1 reads MNHEY; CDR2 reads SMNVEV (reference sequence). The CDR3 is CASSPGQGKYEQYV. DNA for the CDR3: TGTGCCAGCAGTCCTGGACAGGGGAAGTACGAGCAGTACGTC.

DNA for the CDR3: TGCAGTGCTAGGGCAGGACTAGCCTACGAGCAGTACGTC. The encoded protein is CSARAGLAYEQYV. V gene TRBV20-1 combines with J gene TRBJ2-7, with 7 bases that match TRBD2. The ends lost 3 bases at V and 2 bases at J; junction bases unmatched: 4. CDR1 and CDR2 (germline): DFQATT, SNEGSKA (reference sequence). This CDR3 contains 13 residues.

This clonotype was observed a handful of times. This chain uses TRBV5-4 with TRBJ2-5, with D uncertain. V was pared by 4 bases and J by 0 bases, with 13 bases between. The CDR3 consists of 15 residues. Looked up from germline, CDR1 is SGHNT and CDR2 is YYREEE (reference sequence). CDR3 residues: CASSQAQPYQETQYF. The DNA of the CDR3 is TGTGCCAGCAGCCAGGCACAGCCGTACCAAGAGACCCAGTACTTC.

This clonotype was counted many times. The chain links TRBV5-6 to TRBJ2-5; D is tentatively TRBD1 or TRBD2 (7 bases each). CDR3 length: 15 residues. Germline V gene data show CDR1 as SGHDT and CDR2 as YYEEEE. V shed 1 base and J shed 3 bases, with 13 bases lying between them. The DNA of the CDR3 is TGTGCCAGCAGCTTGAGCGGGACAGCGAAAGAGACCCAGTACTTC. Its protein product is CASSLSGTAKETQYF.

The table lists this clonotype with many counts. V and J are TRBV20-1 and TRBJ1-2, with D possibly TRBD1 on 5 matching bases. Germline CDR1 is DFQATT and CDR2 is SNEGSKA (reference sequence). V was pared by 6 bases and J by 4 bases, with 15 bases between. The CDR3 length is 13 residues. The CDR3 DNA sequence: TGCAGTGCAGCAGGAGGGGTGATCTATGGCTACACCTTC. This encodes CSAAGGVIYGYTF.